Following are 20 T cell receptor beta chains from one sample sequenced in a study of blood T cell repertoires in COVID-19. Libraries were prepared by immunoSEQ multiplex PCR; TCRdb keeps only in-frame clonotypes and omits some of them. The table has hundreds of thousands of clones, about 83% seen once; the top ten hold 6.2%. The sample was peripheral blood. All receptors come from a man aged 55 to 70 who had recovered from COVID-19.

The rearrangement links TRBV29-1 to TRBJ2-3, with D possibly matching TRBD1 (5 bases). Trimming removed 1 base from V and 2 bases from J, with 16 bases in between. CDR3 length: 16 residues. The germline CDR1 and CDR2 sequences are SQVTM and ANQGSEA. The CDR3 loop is CSVEGGTFLSTDTQYF. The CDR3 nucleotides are TGCAGCGTTGAAGGGGGCACCTTTCTCTCCACAGATACGCAGTATTTT.

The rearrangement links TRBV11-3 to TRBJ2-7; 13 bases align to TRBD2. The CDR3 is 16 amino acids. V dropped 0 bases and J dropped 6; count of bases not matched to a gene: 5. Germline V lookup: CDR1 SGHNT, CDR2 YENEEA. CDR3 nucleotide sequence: TGTGCCAGCAGCTTAGAACTAGCGGGAGGGCCGGGCGAGCAGTACTTC. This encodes CASSLELAGGPGEQYF.

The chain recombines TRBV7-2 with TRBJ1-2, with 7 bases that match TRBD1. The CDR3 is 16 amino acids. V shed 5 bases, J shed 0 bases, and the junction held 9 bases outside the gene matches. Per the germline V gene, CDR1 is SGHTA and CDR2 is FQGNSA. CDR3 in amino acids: CASSIGGTAANYGYTF. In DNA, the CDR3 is TGTGCCAGCAGCATAGGGGGGACAGCCGCTAACTATGGCTACACCTTC.

DNA of the CDR3: TGTGCCAGCAGTTCCTACCGCAGGGGACAGTGGAACACTGAAGCTTTCTTT. This sequence encodes CASSSYRRGQWNTEAFF. V is TRBV27 and J is TRBJ1-1; 7 bases are a match to TRBD1. The ends lost 4 bases at V and 1 base at J; junction bases unmatched: 12. This CDR3 spans 17 amino acids. Germline values: CDR1 MNHEY, CDR2 SMNVEV (reference sequence).

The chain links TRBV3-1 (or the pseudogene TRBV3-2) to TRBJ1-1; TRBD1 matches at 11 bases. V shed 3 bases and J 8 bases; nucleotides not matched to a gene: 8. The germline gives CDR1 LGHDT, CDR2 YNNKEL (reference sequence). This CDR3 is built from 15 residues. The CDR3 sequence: CASSHSRDRGDEAFF. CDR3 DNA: TGTGCCAGCAGCCACTCACGGGACAGGGGGGACGAAGCTTTCTTT.

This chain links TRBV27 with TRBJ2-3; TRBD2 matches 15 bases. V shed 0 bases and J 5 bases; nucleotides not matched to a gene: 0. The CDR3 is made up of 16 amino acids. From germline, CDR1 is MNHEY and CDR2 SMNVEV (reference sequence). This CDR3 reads CASSLSGLAGGDTQYF. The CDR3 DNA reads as TGTGCCAGCAGTTTATCGGGACTAGCGGGGGGAGATACGCAGTATTTT.

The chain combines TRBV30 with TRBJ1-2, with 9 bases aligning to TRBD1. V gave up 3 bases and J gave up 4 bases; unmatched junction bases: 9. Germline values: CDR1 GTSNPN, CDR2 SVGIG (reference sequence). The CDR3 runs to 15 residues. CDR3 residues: CAWRPPGQGGYGYTF. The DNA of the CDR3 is TGTGCCTGGAGGCCTCCGGGACAGGGTGGCTATGGCTACACCTTC.

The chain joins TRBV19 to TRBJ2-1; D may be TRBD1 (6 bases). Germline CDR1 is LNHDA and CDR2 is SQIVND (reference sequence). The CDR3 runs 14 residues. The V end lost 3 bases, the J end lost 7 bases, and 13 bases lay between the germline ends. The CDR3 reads CASSIRTAENEQFF. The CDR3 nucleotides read TGTGCCAGTAGTATCCGGACAGCTGAGAATGAGCAGTTCTTC.

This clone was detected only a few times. This CDR3 reads CASSQDLISSGELFF. The CDR3 DNA follows: TGTGCCAGCAGCCAAGATCTGATTAGCTCCGGGGAGCTGTTTTTT. The V gene is TRBV14, the J gene TRBJ2-2; no clear D gene. The CDR3 is 15 residues long. The germline V gene has CDR1 SGHDN and CDR2 FVKESK. V was cut by 0 bases and J by 6 bases, with 11 bases left in between.

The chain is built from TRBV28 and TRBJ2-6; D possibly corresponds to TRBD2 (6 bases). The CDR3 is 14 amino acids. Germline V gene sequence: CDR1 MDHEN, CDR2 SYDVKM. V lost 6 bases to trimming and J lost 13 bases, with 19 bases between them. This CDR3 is CASSRGDSRSVLTF. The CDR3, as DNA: TGTGCCAGCAGCCGCGGGGACTCCCGATCTGTCCTGACTTTC.

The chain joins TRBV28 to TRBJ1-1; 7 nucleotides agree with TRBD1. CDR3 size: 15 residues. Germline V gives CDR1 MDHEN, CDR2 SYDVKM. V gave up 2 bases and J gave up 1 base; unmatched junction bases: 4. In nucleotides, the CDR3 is TGTGCCAGCAGTTTAAGGGCAGGGGGGAACACTGAAGCTTTCTTT. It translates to CASSLRAGGNTEAFF.

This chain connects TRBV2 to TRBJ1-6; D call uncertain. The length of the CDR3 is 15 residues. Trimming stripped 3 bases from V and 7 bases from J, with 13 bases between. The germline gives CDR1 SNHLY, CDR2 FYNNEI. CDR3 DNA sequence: TGTGCCAGCAGTGAGAGGGAGGTCCGAAATTCACCCCTCCACTTT. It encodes CASSEREVRNSPLHF. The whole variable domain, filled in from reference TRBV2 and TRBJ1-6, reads EPEVTQTPSHQVTQMGQEVILRCVPISNHLYFYWYRQILGQKVEFLVSFYNNEISEKSEIFDDQFSVERPDGSNFTLKIRSTKLEDSAMYFCASSEREVRNSPLHFGNGTRLTVT.

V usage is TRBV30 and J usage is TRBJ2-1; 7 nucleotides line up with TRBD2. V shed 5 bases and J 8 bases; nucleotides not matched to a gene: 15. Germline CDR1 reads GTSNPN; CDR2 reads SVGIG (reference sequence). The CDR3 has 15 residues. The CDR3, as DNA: TGTGCCTGGGACCTTTGGGGCGGGGGTTCGGATGAGCAGTTCTTC. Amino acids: CAWDLWGGGSDEQFF.

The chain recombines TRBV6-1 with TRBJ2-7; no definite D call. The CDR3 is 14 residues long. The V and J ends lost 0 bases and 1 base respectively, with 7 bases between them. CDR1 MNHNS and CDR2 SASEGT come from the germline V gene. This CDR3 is CASSEAWQSYEQYF. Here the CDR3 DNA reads TGTGCCAGCAGTGAAGCCTGGCAGTCCTACGAGCAGTACTTC.

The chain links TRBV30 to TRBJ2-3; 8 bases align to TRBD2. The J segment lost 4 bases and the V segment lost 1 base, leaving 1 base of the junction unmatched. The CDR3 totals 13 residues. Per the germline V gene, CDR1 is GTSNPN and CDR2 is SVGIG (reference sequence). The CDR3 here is CAWSGTSSDTQYF. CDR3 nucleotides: TGTGCCTGGAGTGGGACTAGCTCAGATACGCAGTATTTT.

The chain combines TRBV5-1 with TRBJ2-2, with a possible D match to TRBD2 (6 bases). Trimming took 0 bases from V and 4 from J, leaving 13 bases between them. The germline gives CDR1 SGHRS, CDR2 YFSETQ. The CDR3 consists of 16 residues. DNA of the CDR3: TGCGCCAGCAGCTTGGTCGGGGGACGTCCCACCGGGGAGCTGTTTTTT. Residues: CASSLVGGRPTGELFF.

CDR3 coding DNA: TGTGCCAGCAGCTTAGCGCGGGGACGCAATCAGCCCCAGCATTTT. Translating gives CASSLARGRNQPQHF. The V gene is TRBV7-8, the J gene TRBJ1-5; possibly TRBD1 for D (5 bases). Germline CDR1 SGHVS, CDR2 FQNEAQ. The CDR3 sequence is 15 residues long. V was shortened by 0 bases and J by 2 bases, with 8 bases between the two germline ends. The full variable domain, its missing parts supplied by reference TRBV7-8 and TRBJ1-5, is GAGVSQSPRYKVAKRGQDVALRCDPISGHVSLFWYQQALGQGPEFLTYFQNEAQLDKSGLPSDRFFAERPEGSVSTLKIQRTQQEDSAVYLCASSLARGRNQPQHFGDGTRLSIL.

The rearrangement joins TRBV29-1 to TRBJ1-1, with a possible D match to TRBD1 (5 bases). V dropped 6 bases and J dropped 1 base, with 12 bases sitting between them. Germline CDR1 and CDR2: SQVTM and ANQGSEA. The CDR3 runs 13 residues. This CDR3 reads CSVNPGQNTEAFF. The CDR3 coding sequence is TGCAGCGTGAACCCCGGACAGAACACTGAAGCTTTCTTT.

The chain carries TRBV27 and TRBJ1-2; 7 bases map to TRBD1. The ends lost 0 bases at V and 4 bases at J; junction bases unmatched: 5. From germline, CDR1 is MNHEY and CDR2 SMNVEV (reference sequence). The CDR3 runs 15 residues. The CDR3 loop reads CASSLSGGAGYGYTF. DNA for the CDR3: TGTGCCAGCAGTTTATCAGGGGGCGCGGGCTATGGCTACACCTTC.

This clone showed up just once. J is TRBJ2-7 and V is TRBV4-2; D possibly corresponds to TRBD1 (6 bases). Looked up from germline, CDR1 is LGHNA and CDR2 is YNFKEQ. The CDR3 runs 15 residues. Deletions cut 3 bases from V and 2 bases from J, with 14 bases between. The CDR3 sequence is CASSHARGPTYEQYF. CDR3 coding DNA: TGTGCCAGCAGCCACGCCAGGGGACCAACCTACGAGCAGTACTTC.